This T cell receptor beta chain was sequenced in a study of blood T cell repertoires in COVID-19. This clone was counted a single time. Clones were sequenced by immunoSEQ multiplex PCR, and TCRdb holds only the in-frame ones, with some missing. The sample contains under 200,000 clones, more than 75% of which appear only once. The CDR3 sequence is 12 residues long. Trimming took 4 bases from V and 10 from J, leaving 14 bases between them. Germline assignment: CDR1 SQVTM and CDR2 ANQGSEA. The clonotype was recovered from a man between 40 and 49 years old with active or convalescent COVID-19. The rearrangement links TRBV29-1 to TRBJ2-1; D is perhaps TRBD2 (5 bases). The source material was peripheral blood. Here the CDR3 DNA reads TGCAGCGTTGGGCCAGGACTTCTAGAGCAGTTCTTC. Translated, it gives CSVGPGLLEQFF.